A selection of T cell receptor beta chains follows, all from one sample in a study of beta chain features in type 1 diabetes. TCRdb's table, derived via immunoSEQ multiplex PCR, lists solely in-frame clones and lacks some. Seen here are a few hundred thousand clones, 25% to 30% observed once, and the top ten hold 4%. Sequencing used central memory CD4+ T cells from blood. Receptors originate from a man aged 30 to 39 in good health. Each CDR3 is given with its conserved first and last residue. The D gene is left open where the match is weak. Clone size appears in some rows only: once, few, many, or a class for an expanded clone.

abundance | j_gene | d_gene | v_gene | CDR3aa | CDR3nt
- | TRBJ1-2 | - | TRBV6-5 | CASSSPWDIYGYTF | TGTGCCAGCAGTTCCCCCTGGGACATCTATGGCTACACCTTC
few | TRBJ2-1 | TRBD2 | TRBV19 | CASSIGIAGAQEQFF | TGTGCCAGTAGTATAGGAATAGCGGGGGCCCAAGAGCAGTTCTTC
few | TRBJ1-4 | - | TRBV6-4 | CASSDRPNEKLFF | TGTGCCAGCAGTGACAGGCCTAATGAAAAACTGTTTTTT
many | TRBJ2-3 | TRBD1 | TRBV10-3 | CAISERAGGADTQYF | TGTGCCATCAGTGAGAGGGCAGGGGGCGCAGATACGCAGTATTTT
- | TRBJ1-6 | - | TRBV4-2 | CASSQDVVGYSPLHF | TGTGCCAGCAGCCAAGATGTAGTCGGTTATTCACCCCTCCACTTT
- | TRBJ2-1 | TRBD2 | TRBV7-2 | CASSPGLAEQFF | TGTGCCAGCAGCCCCGGACTAGCTGAGCAGTTCTTC
few | TRBJ2-3 | - | TRBV2 | CASSALGRTDTQYF | TGTGCCAGCAGTGCGCTGGGGAGGACAGATACGCAGTATTTT
- | TRBJ2-3 | - | TRBV9 | CASSVGTSGADTQYF | TGTGCCAGCAGCGTAGGGACATCGGGTGCAGATACGCAGTATTTT
- | TRBJ2-5 | - | TRBV21-1 | CASSSKSPTGEGETQYF | TGTGCCAGCAGCTCCAAAAGTCCGACAGGGGAGGGTGAGACCCAGTACTTC
- | TRBJ2-4 | - | TRBV29-1 | CSVPTGSPDIQYF | TGCAGCGTTCCTACGGGAAGCCCAGACATTCAGTACTTC
- | TRBJ2-3 | - | TRBV9 | CASSPHNRANTQYF | TGTGCCAGCAGCCCTCATAACCGGGCAAATACGCAGTATTTT
few | TRBJ2-5 | TRBD2 | TRBV10-3 | CAISGTSGTQETQYF | TGTGCCATCAGTGGGACTAGCGGCACCCAAGAGACCCAGTACTTC
- | TRBJ1-4 | - | TRBV30 | CAWSGESEKLFF | TGTGCCTGGAGTGGGGAGAGTGAAAAACTGTTTTTT
few | TRBJ2-5 | TRBD2 | TRBV7-2 | CASSPESGVRETQYF | TGTGCCAGCAGCCCGGAGAGCGGGGTGAGGGAGACCCAGTACTTC